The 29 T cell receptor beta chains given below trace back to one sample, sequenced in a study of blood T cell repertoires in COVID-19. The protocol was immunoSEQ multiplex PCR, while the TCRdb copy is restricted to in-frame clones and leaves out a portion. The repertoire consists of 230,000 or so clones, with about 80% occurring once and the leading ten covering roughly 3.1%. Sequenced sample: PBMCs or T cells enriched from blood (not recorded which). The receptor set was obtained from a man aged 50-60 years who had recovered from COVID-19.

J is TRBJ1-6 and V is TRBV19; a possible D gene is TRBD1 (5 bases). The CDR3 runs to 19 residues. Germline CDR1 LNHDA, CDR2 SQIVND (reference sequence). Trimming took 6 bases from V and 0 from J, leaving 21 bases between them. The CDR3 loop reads CASRNIFRTSSSYNSPLHF. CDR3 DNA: TGTGCCAGTAGAAATATCTTCAGGACATCGAGCTCCTATAATTCACCCCTCCACTTT.

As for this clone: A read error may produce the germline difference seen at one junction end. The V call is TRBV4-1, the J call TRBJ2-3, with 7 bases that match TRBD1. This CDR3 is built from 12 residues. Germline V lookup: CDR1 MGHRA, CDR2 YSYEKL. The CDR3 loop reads CASSQTGTALSF. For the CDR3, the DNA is TGCGCCAGCAGCCAAACCGGGACAGCCCTATCATTT.

CDR3 nucleotide sequence: TGTGCCAGCGGCCCGGACAGAAATAACTATGGCTACACCTTC. Translating it yields CASGPDRNNYGYTF. The J gene is TRBJ1-2, the V gene TRBV6-5, with D possibly matching TRBD1 (6 bases). Trimming stripped 8 bases from V and 1 base from J, with 14 bases between. CDR1 is MNHEY and CDR2 is SVGAGI in the germline V gene. The CDR3 totals 14 residues.

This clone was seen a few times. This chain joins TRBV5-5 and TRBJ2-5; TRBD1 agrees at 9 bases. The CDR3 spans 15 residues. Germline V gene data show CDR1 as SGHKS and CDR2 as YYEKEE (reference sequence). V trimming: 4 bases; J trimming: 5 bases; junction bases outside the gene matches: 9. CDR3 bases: TGTGCCAGCAGCGCTCCGGGACAGGGTTTGGAGACCCAGTACTTC. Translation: CASSAPGQGLETQYF.

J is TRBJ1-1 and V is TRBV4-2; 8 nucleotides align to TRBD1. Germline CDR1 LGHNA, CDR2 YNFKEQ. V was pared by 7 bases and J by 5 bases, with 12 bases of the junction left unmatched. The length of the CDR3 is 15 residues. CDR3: CASTPEQGVGTEAFF. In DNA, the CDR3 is TGTGCCAGCACCCCAGAACAGGGGGTTGGAACTGAAGCTTTCTTT.

CDR3 sequence reads: CASSSLASGSQETQYF. The DNA of the CDR3 is TGTGCCAGCTCATCTTTGGCTAGCGGGAGTCAGGAGACCCAGTACTTC. The genes are TRBV18 and TRBJ2-5, with TRBD2 matching 10 bases. With V trimmed by 5 bases and J by 5 bases, 11 bases remained unmatched. Germline CDR1 KGHSH, CDR2 LQKENI. The CDR3 is 16 amino acids.

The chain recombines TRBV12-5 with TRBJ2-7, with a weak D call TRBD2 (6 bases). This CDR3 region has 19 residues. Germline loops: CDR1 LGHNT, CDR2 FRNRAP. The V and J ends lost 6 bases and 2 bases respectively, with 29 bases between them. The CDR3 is CASGMALSSAKGVTYEQYF. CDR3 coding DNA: TGTGCTAGTGGGATGGCCCTGTCTAGCGCGAAAGGGGTAACCTACGAGCAGTACTTC.

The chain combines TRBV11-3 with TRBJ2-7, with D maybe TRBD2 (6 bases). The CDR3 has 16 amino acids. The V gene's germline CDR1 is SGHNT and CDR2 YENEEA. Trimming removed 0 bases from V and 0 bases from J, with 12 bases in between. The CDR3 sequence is CASSLESRGSSYEQYF. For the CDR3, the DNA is TGTGCCAGCAGCTTAGAATCCCGGGGGAGCTCCTACGAGCAGTACTTC.

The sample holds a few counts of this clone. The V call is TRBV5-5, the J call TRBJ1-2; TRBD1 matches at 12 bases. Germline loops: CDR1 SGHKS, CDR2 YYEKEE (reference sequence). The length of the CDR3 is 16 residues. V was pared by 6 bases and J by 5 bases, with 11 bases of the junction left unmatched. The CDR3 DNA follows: TGTGCCAGCACATCCGGGACAGGGGGCGCAGGTTATGGCTACACCTTC. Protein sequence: CASTSGTGGAGYGYTF. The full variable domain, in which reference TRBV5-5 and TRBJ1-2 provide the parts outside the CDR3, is DAGVTQSPTHLIKTRGQQVTLRCSPISGHKSVSWYQQVLGQGPQFIFQYYEKEERGRGNFPDRFSARQFPNYSSELNVNALLLGDSALYLCASTSGTGGAGYGYTFGSGTRLTVV.

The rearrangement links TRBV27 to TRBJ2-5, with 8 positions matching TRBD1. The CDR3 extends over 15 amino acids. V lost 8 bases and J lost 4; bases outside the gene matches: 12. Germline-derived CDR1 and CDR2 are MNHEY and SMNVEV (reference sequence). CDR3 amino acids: CASWDGTGILETQYF. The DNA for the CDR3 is TGTGCCAGCTGGGACGGGACAGGTATTTTAGAGACCCAGTACTTC.

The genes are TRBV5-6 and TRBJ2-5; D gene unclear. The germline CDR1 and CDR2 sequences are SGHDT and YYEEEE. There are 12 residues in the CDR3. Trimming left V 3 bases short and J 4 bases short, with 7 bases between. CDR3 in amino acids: CASSSFGETQYF. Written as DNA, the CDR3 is TGTGCCAGCAGCTCTTTCGGAGAGACCCAGTACTTC. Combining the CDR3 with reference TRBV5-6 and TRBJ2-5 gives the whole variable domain DAGVTQSPTHLIKTRGQQVTLRCSPKSGHDTVSWYQQALGQGPQFIFQYYEEEERQRGNFPDRFSGHQFPNYSSELNVNALLLGDSALYLCASSSFGETQYFGPGTRLLVL.

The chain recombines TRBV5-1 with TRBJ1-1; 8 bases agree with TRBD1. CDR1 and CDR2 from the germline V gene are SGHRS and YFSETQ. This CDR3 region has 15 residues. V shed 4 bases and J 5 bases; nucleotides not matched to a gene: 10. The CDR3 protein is CASSKSTGGDTEAFF. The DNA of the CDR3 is TGCGCCAGCAGCAAAAGCACAGGGGGGGATACTGAAGCTTTCTTT.

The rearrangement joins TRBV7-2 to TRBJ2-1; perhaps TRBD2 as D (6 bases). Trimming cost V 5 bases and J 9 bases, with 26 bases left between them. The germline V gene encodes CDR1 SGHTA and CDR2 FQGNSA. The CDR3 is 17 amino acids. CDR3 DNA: TGTGCCAGCAGCGCCTGGAATACGAGGGAGGAGTCTGGTGAGCAGTTCTTC. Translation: CASSAWNTREESGEQFF.

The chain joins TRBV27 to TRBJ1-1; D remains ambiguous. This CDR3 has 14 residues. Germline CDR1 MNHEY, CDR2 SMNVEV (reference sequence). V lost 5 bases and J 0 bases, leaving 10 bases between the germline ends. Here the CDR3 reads CASSPLGMNTEAFF. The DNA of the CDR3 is TGTGCCAGCAGTCCCCTCGGGATGAACACTGAAGCTTTCTTT.

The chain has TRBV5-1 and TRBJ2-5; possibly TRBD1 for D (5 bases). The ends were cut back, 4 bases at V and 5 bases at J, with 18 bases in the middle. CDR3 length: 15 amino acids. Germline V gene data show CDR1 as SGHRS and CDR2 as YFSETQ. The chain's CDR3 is CASSLQGDGAETQYF. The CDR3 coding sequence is TGCGCCAGCAGCCTTCAGGGTGACGGAGCGGAGACCCAGTACTTC.

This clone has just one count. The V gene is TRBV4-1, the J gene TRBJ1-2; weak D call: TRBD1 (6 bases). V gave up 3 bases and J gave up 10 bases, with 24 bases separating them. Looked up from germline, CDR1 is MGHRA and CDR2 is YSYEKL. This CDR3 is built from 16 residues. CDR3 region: CASSQHPGQPRVNYTF. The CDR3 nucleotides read TGCGCCAGCAGCCAGCACCCGGGACAACCCCGCGTTAACTACACCTTC.

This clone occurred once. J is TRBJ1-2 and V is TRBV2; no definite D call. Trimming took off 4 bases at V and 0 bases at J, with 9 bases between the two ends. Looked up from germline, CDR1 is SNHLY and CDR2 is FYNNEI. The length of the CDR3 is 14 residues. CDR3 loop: CASSGWSPNYGYTF. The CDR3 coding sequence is TGTGCCAGCAGTGGTTGGAGCCCTAACTATGGCTACACCTTC.

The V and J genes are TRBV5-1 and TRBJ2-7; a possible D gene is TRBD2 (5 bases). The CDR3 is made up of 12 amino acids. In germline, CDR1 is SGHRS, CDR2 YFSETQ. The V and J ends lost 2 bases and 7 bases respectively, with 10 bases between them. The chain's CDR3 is CASSLYRGEQYF. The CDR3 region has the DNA TGCGCCAGCAGCTTATATCGAGGGGAGCAGTACTTC.

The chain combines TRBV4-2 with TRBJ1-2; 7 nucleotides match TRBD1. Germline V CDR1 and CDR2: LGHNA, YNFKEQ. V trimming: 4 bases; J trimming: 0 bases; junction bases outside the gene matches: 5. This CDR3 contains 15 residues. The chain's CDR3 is CASSPGQAANYGYTF. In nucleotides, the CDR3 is TGTGCCAGCAGCCCCGGACAGGCGGCTAACTATGGCTACACCTTC.

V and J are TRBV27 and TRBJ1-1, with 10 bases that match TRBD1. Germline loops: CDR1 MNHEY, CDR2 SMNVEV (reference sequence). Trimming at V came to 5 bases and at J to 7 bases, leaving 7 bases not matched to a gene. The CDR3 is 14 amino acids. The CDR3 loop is CASSARDRGSEAFF. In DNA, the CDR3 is TGTGCCAGCAGTGCCCGGGACAGGGGAAGTGAAGCTTTCTTT.

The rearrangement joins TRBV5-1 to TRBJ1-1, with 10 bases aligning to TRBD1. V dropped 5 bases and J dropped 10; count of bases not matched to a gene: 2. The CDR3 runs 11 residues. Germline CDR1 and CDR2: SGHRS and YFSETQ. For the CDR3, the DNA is TGCGCCAGCAGAGACAGGGGGCGAGCTTTCTTT. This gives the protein CASRDRGRAFF.

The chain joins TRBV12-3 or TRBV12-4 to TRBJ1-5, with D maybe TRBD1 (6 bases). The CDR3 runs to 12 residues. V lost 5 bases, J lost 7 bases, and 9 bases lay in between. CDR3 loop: CASSPQGQPQHF. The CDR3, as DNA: TGTGCCAGCAGTCCCCAGGGGCAGCCCCAGCATTTT.

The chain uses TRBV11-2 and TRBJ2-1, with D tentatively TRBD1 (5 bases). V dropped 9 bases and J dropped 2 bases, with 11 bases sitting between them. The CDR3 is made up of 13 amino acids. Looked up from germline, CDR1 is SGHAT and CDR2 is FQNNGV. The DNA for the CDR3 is TGTGCCAGTCAGGGTTTGCCCTACAATGAGCAGTTCTTC. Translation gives CASQGLPYNEQFF. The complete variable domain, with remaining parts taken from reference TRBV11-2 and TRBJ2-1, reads EAGVAQSPRYKIIEKRQSVAFWCNPISGHATLYWYQQILGQGPKLLIQFQNNGVVDDSQLPKDRFSAERLKGVDSTLKIQPAKLEDSAVYLCASQGLPYNEQFFGPGTRLTVL.

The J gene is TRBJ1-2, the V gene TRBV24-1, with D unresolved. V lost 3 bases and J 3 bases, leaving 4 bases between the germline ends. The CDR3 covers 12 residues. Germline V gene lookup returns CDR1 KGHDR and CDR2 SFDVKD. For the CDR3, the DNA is TGTGCCACCAGTGATGGGCACTATGGCTACACCTTC. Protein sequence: CATSDGHYGYTF.

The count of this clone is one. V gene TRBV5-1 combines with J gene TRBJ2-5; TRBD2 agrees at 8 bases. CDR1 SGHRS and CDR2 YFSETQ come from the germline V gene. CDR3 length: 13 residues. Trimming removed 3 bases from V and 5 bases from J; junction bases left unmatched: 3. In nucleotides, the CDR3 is TGCGCCAGCAGCTGGGGACTAGAGGAGACCCAGTACTTC. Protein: CASSWGLEETQYF.

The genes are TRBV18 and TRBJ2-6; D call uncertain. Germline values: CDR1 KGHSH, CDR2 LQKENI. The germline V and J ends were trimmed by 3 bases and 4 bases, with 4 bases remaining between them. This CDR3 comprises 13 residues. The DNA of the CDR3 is TGTGCCAGCTCACCGGCAGGGGCCAACGTCCTGACTTTC. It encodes CASSPAGANVLTF.

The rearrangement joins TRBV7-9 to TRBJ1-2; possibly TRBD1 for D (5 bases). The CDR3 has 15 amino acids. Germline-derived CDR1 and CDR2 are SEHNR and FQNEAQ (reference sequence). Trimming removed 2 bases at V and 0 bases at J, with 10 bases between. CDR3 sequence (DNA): TGTGCCAGCAGCTTATCAGGGATTTCTAACTATGGCTACACCTTC. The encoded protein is CASSLSGISNYGYTF.

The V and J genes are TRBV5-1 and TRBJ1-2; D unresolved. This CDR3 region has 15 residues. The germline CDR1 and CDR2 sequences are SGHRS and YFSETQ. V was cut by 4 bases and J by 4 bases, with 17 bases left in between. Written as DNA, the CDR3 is TGCGCCAGCAGCGGCTCGGGGTCCGATGGCTATGGCTACACCTTC. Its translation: CASSGSGSDGYGYTF.

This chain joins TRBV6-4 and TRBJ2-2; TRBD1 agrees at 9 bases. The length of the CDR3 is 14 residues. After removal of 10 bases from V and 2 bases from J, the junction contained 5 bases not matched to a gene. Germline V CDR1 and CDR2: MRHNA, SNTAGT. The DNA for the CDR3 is TGTGCCACCGGGACAGGGACTAACACCGGGGAGCTGTTTTTT. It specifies CATGTGTNTGELFF.